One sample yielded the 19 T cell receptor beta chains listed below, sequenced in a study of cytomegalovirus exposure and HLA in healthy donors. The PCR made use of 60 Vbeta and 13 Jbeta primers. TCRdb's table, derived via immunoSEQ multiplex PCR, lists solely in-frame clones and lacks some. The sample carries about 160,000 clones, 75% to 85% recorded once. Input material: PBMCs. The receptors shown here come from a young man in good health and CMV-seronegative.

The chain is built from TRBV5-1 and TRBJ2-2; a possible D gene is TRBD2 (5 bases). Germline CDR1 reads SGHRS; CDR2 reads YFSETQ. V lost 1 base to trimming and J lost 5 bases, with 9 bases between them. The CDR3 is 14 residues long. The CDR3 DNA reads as TGCGCCAGCAGCTTGTCCCGAGGGACCGGGGAGCTGTTTTTT. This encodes CASSLSRGTGELFF.

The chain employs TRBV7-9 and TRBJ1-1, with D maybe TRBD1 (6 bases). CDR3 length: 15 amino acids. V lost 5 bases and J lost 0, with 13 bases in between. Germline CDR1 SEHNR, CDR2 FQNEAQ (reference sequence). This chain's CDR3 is CASSPGQFMNTEAFF. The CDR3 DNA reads TGTGCCAGCAGCCCCGGACAGTTCATGAACACTGAAGCTTTCTTT.

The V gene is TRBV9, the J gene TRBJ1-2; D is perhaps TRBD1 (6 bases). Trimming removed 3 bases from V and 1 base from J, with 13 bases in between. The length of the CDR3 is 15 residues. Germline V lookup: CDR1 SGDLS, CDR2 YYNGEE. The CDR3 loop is CASSGEDRFNYGYTF. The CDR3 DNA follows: TGTGCCAGCAGCGGTGAAGACAGGTTTAACTATGGCTACACCTTC.

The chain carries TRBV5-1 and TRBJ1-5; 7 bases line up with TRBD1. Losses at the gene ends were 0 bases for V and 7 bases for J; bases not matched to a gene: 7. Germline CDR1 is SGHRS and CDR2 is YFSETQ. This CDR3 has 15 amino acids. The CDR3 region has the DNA TGCGCCAGCAGCTTGGACAGGGGTTTGGGGCAGCCCCAGCATTTT. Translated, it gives CASSLDRGLGQPQHF.

The CDR3 loop is CAAGQGNSPLHF. DNA of the CDR3: TGTGCCGCGGGACAGGGAAATTCACCCCTCCACTTT. V gene TRBV30 combines with J gene TRBJ1-6; 9 bases match TRBD1. V dropped 8 bases and J dropped 7; count of bases not matched to a gene: 3. The germline V gene encodes CDR1 GTSNPN and CDR2 SVGIG (reference sequence). This CDR3 has 12 residues.

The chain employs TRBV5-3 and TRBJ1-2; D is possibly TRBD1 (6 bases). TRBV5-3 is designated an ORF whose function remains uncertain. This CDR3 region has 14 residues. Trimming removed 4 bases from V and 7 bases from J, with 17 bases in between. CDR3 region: CARSLLRWGLGYTF. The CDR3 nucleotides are TGTGCCAGAAGCCTTCTCCGGTGGGGGCTTGGCTACACCTTC.

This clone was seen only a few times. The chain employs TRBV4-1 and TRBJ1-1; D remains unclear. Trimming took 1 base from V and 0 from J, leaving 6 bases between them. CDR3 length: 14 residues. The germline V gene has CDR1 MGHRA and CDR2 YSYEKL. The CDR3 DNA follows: TGCGCCAGCAGCCAAGCCCTATTGAACACTGAAGCTTTCTTT. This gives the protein CASSQALLNTEAFF.

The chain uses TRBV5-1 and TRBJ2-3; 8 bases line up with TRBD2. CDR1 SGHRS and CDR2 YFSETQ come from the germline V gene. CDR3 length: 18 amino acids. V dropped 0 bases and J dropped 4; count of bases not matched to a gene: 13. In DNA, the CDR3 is TGCGCCAGCAGCTTGGTGGTCGGGAGGGATCTGGGAGCAGATACGCAGTATTTT. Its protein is CASSLVVGRDLGADTQYF. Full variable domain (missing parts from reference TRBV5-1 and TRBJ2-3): KAGVTQTPRYLIKTRGQQVTLSCSPISGHRSVSWYQQTPGQGLQFLFEYFSETQRNKGNFPGRFSGRQFSNSRSEMNVSTLELGDSALYLCASSLVVGRDLGADTQYFGPGTRLTVL.

CDR3: CASSPQDRDNYGYTF. The CDR3 DNA reads as TGTGCCAGCAGCCCACAAGACAGGGATAACTATGGCTACACCTTC. The V call is TRBV5-6, the J call TRBJ1-2, with TRBD1 identical over 7 bases. Germline assignment: CDR1 SGHDT and CDR2 YYEEEE. CDR3 length: 15 residues. V gave up 4 bases and J gave up 1 base; unmatched junction bases: 7.

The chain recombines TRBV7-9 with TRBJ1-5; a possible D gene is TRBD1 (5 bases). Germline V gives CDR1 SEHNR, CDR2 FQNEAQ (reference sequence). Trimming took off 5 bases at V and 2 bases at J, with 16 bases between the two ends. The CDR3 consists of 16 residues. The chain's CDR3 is CASSLRGDRGNQPQHF. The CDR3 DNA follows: TGTGCCAGCAGCCTTCGGGGGGACCGAGGCAATCAGCCCCAGCATTTT.

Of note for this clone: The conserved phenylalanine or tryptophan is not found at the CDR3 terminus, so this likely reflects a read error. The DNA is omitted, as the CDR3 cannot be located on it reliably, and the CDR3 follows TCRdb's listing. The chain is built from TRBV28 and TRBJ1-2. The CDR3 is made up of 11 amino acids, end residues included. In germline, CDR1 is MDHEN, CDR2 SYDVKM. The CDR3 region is CASSPPGGSRG.

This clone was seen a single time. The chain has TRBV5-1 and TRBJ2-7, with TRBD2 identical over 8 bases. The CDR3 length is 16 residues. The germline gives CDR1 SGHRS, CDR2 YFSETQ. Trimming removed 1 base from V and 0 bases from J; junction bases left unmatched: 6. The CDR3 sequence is CASSLYGGRSSYEQYF. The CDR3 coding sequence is TGCGCCAGCAGCTTGTACGGCGGGAGGAGCTCCTACGAGCAGTACTTC. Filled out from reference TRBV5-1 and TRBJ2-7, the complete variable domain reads KAGVTQTPRYLIKTRGQQVTLSCSPISGHRSVSWYQQTPGQGLQFLFEYFSETQRNKGNFPGRFSGRQFSNSRSEMNVSTLELGDSALYLCASSLYGGRSSYEQYFGPGTRLTVT.

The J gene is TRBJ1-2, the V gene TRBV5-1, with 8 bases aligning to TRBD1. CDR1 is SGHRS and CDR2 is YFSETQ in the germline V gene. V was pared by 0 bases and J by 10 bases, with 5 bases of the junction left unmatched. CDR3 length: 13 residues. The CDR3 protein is CASSLGQGIDYTF. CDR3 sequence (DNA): TGCGCCAGCAGCTTGGGACAGGGGATCGACTACACCTTC.

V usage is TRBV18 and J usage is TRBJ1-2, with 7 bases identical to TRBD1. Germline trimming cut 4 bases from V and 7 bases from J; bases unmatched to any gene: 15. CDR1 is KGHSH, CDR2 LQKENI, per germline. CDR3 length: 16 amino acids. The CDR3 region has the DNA TGTGCCAGCTCACTCCAACAGGACAGGACGAAGTGTGGCTACACCTTC. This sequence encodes CASSLQQDRTKCGYTF.

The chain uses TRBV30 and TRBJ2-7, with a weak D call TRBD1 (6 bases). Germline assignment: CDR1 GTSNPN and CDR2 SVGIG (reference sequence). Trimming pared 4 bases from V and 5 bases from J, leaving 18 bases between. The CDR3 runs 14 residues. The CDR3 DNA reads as TGTGCCTGGAACAGGGTATTCAGTCTGGACGAGCAGTACTTC. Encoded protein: CAWNRVFSLDEQYF.

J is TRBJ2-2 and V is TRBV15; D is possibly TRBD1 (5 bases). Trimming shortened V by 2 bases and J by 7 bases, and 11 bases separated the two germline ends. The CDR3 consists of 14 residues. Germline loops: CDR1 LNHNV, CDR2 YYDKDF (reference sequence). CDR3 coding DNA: TGTGCCACCAGCAGAAGCAGGGCGAGCGGGGAGCTGTTTTTT. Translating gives CATSRSRASGELFF.

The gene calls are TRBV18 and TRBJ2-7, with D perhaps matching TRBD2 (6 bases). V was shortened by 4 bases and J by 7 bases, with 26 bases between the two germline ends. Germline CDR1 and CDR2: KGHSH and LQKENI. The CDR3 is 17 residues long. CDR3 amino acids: CASSRQFSGPRVGEQYF. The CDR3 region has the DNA TGTGCCAGCTCACGTCAGTTTAGCGGCCCCCGGGTAGGGGAGCAGTACTTC.

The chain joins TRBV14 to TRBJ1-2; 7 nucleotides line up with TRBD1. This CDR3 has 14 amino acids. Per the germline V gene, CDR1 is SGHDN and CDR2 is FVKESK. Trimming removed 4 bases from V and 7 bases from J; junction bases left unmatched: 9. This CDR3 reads CASSLITGAGGYTF. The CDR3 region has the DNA TGTGCCAGCAGCCTTATTACAGGGGCCGGTGGCTACACCTTC.

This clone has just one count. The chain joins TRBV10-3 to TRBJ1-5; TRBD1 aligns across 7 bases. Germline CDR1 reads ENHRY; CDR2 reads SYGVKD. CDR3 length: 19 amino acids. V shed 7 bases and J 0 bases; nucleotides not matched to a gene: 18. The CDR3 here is CAIIGSEGAPRNSNQPQHF. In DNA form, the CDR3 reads TGTGCCATCATCGGGTCGGAGGGGGCACCAAGGAATAGCAATCAGCCCCAGCATTTT.